The entry below gives a single T cell receptor (beta chain) sequence along with its context. Germline assignment: CDR1 SNHLY and CDR2 FYNNEI. The V end lost 7 bases, the J end lost 5 bases, and 11 bases lay between the germline ends. This CDR3 region has 12 residues. RNA was extracted with the RNeasy kit, and a quantity of roughly 0.5 to 1 ug was reverse transcribed using random hexamers. TCRdb used MiXCR to reprocess the immunoSEQ multiplex PCR reads, holding one entry per CDR3 protein. Of about 76,000 distinct CDR3 sequences listed, about 93% were seen once; the top ten hold approximately 0.5%. These data belong to a study of CD8 T cells in Susac syndrome.

The sample taken for sequencing was CD8+ T cells from PBMCs. The source is a human donor with Susac syndrome. The chain uses TRBV2 and TRBJ1-2, with D possibly TRBD1 on 5 matching bases. The CDR3 sequence is CASKAGYYGYTF. The CDR3 region has the DNA TGTGCCAGCAAGGCAGGGTATTATGGCTACACCTTC.